This T cell receptor (beta chain) came from a study of control samples from healthy donors and cancer patients. The V segment lost 0 bases and the J segment 7 bases; nucleotides outside the gene matches: 5. Germline CDR1 SGHRS, CDR2 YFSETQ. The length of the CDR3 is 14 residues. Measured with immunoSEQ multiplex PCR; TCRdb has only the in-frame clones, and not every one. The data hold 200,000 or so clones, with over 90% observed a single time. Sequencing was carried out using blood. The TCR comes from a man aged 50 or older in good health. V gene TRBV5-1 combines with J gene TRBJ1-2; TRBD1 agrees at 8 bases. The chain's CDR3 is CASSLEGQGIGYTF. The CDR3 DNA reads as TGCGCCAGCAGCTTGGAAGGACAGGGTATTGGCTACACCTTC.